Presented here are 4 T cell receptor beta chains from one specimen sequenced in a study of regulatory T cells in long-lasting Graves disease. CDR3-region Arm-PCR and iRepertoire HTBI primers produced the TCR beta libraries. One entry per CDR3 protein results from TCRdb running MiXCR on the multiplex PCR reads. Of 450,000 or so distinct CDR3 sequences in the sample, 20% to 25% were seen once. Specified time point: persistent/refractory GD, antithyroid drugs over 5 years with positive TRAb. RNA extracted from PBMCs served as the sequencing template. The material was peripheral blood mononuclear cells (PBMCs), obtained when the disease was refractory, from a patient treated with antithyroid drugs. All receptors derive from a female donor with Graves disease.

This clonotype was recorded many times. This chain links TRBV6-5 with TRBJ1-6, with D uncertain. Germline values: CDR1 MNHEY, CDR2 SVGAGI. The CDR3 extends over 17 amino acids. The V end was cut by 6 bases, the J end by 5 bases, with 20 bases between. CDR3 in DNA: TGTGCCAGCAGCTACGACTCTACCGGGTGGGATAATTCACCCCTCCACTTT. Its protein is CASSYDSTGWDNSPLHF.

Ten or more counts support this clonotype. This rearrangement joins TRBV28 to TRBJ1-5; D is possibly TRBD1 (5 bases). The CDR3 has 15 residues. Trimming stripped 5 bases from V and 5 bases from J, with 16 bases between. Germline values: CDR1 MDHEN, CDR2 SYDVKM. CDR3: CASSRDPAGDQPQHF. Written as DNA, the CDR3 is TGTGCCAGCAGTCGGGACCCCGCGGGGGATCAGCCCCAGCATTTT.

This clonotype was counted between two and nine times. The chain is built from TRBV28 and TRBJ2-7, with TRBD1 identical over 7 bases. The trim removed 8 bases at V and 2 bases at J, leaving 9 bases unmatched. The V gene's germline CDR1 is MDHEN and CDR2 SYDVKM. The CDR3 runs 14 residues. The CDR3 reads CASVDRVPPYEQYF. The CDR3 nucleotides are TGTGCCAGCGTAGACAGGGTCCCACCCTACGAGCAGTACTTC.

This clonotype was found a few times. J is TRBJ1-2 and V is TRBV5-1, with a possible D match to TRBD1 (6 bases). Germline V gives CDR1 SGHRS, CDR2 YFSETQ. The CDR3 runs 13 residues. With 0 bases removed from V and 8 bases from J, the gap between germline ends came to 11 bases. The chain's CDR3 is CASSLDRVEGYTF. The CDR3, as DNA: TGCGCCAGCAGCTTGGACAGGGTGGAAGGCTACACCTTC.